These 32 T cell receptor beta chains share one sample of origin, sequenced in a study of Graves' ophthalmopathy and Graves' hyperthyroidism. Amplifying from RNA transcripts, the study obtained TCR beta CDR3 regions. RT-PCR was first run with HTBI primers, then multiplex PCR in a second round. TCRdb analysed the multiplex PCR reads with MiXCR anew, one entry per CDR3 protein. The data hold hundreds of thousands of distinct CDR3 sequences, with roughly two fifths observed a single time. The sequencing input was peripheral blood. These receptors were collected from an adult man with Graves' ophthalmopathy.

This clonotype occurred once. Since a much larger clone is just one base distant, this may be a read error. This chain uses TRBV20-1 with TRBJ1-1, with a possible D match to TRBD1 (6 bases). In germline, CDR1 is DFQATT, CDR2 SNEGSKA (reference sequence). Trimming pared 1 base from V and 0 bases from J, leaving 12 bases between. The CDR3 extends over 15 amino acids. The CDR3 loop reads CSARVGGGLNTEAFF. The DNA for the CDR3 is TGCAGTGCTAGAGTCGGAGGGGGTCTGAACACTGAAGCTTTCTTT.

Turning to this clonotype: A junction boundary mismatches the germline segment, possibly from a read error. The rearrangement uses TRBV7-9 and TRBJ2-5; D tentatively reads TRBD1 or TRBD2 (6 bases each). CDR1 is SEHNR, CDR2 FQNEAQ, per germline (reference sequence). The CDR3 sequence is 15 residues long. The CDR3 protein is CASSQGGGRSETQYF. As DNA, the CDR3 is TGCGCCAGCAGCCAAGGAGGGGGGAGATCGGAGACCCAGTACTTC.

This clonotype has ten or more counts. The V and J genes are TRBV7-9 and TRBJ1-2; D gene ambiguous. The germline CDR1 and CDR2 sequences are SEHNR and FQNEAQ (reference sequence). There are 13 residues in the CDR3. The V gene lost 4 bases and the J gene lost 4 bases, with 10 bases spanning the gap. The CDR3 region has the DNA TGTGCCAGCAGCTCGGGAGGCCCCTATGGCTACACCTTC. Translating it yields CASSSGGPYGYTF.

J is TRBJ1-1 and V is TRBV20-1; D is unclear. Germline assignment: CDR1 DFQATT and CDR2 SNEGSKA (reference sequence). V was shortened by 3 bases and J by 0 bases, with 8 bases between the two germline ends. CDR3 length equals 13 residues. The CDR3 here is CSASLLMNTEAFF. CDR3 nucleotide sequence: TGCAGTGCTAGTCTTCTCATGAACACTGAAGCTTTCTTT.

Ten or more counts support this clonotype. This chain connects TRBV19 to TRBJ1-1, with D hard to call. Germline CDR1 and CDR2: LNHDA and SQIVND (reference sequence). The V end was cut by 6 bases, the J end by 4 bases, with 15 bases between. This CDR3 spans 14 amino acids. The CDR3 protein is CASRAAPPGTEAFF. Written as DNA, the CDR3 is TGTGCCAGTAGGGCGGCACCCCCGGGCACTGAAGCTTTCTTT.

In its sample, this clonotype was seen many times. The chain couples TRBV19 to TRBJ1-1, with 7 bases aligning to TRBD1. The CDR3 totals 13 residues. The germline V gene has CDR1 LNHDA and CDR2 SQIVND (reference sequence). The V gene end was trimmed by 7 bases and the J gene end by 4 bases; junction bases not matched to a gene: 6. The CDR3 is CASTTGRSTEAFF. In DNA form, the CDR3 reads TGTGCCAGTACGACAGGGAGGAGCACTGAAGCTTTCTTT.

This sequence joins TRBV20-1 and TRBJ2-7, with D perhaps TRBD1 (7 bases). The CDR3 runs to 13 residues. Trimming cost V 3 bases and J 2 bases, with 11 bases left between them. Germline V gene lookup returns CDR1 DFQATT and CDR2 SNEGSKA (reference sequence). This CDR3 is CSARAGGTYEQYF. CDR3 DNA: TGCAGTGCTAGGGCAGGGGGGACCTACGAGCAGTACTTC.

The sample holds many counts of this clonotype. In DNA, the CDR3 is TGTGCCAGTAGTCTGACAGGGGGCAAAACCTACGAGCAGTACTTC. Protein product: CASSLTGGKTYEQYF. The chain is built from TRBV19 and TRBJ2-7, with 10 nucleotides matching TRBD1. Germline assignment: CDR1 LNHDA and CDR2 SQIVND (reference sequence). This CDR3 has 15 amino acids. J gave up 2 bases and V 5 bases, and 6 bases lay outside the gene matches.

The gene calls are TRBV12-3 or TRBV12-4 and TRBJ2-7; 7 nucleotides agree with TRBD1. The CDR3 is made up of 16 amino acids. V was clipped by 5 bases and J by 2 bases; unmatched bases: 12. Here the CDR3 DNA reads TGTGCCAGCAGTCCTCTCAAGGGGGCTGGAACCTACGAGCAGTACTTC. Translating gives CASSPLKGAGTYEQYF.

This chain joins TRBV5-1 and TRBJ2-7; the D gene is possibly TRBD2 (7 bases). CDR3 length equals 17 residues. The germline V gene has CDR1 SGHRS and CDR2 YFSETQ. Trimming left V 3 bases short and J 0 bases short, with 19 bases between. The CDR3 DNA is TGCGCCAGCAGCTCAAGGACTGGCGGGGGCCTCTCCTACGAGCAGTACTTC. Translation gives CASSSRTGGGLSYEQYF.

This clonotype was seen repeatedly, ten times or more. The V gene is TRBV7-9, the J gene TRBJ2-7; 9 bases match TRBD1. The CDR3 is 15 amino acids. The germline V gene has CDR1 SEHNR and CDR2 FQNEAQ (reference sequence). V lost 5 bases, J lost 2 bases, and 7 bases stayed unmatched. The CDR3 region is CASSVSRDRAYEQYF. The CDR3 bases are TGTGCCAGCAGCGTATCCCGGGACAGGGCCTACGAGCAGTACTTC. Looking up the rest from reference TRBV7-9 and TRBJ2-7 gives the full variable domain: DTGVSQNPRHKITKRGQNVTFRCDPISEHNRLYWYRQTLGQGPEFLTYFQNEAQLEKSRLLSDRFSAERPKGSFSTLEIQRTEQGDSAMYLCASSVSRDRAYEQYFGPGTRLTVT.

At least ten counts were recorded for this clonotype. The chain is built from TRBV19 and TRBJ1-4; 7 bases line up with TRBD1. With V trimmed by 5 bases and J by 8 bases, 5 bases remained unmatched. Germline CDR1 is LNHDA and CDR2 is SQIVND (reference sequence). The CDR3 has 13 residues. DNA of the CDR3: TGTGCCAGTAGTGTCGACAGGGCGGAAAAACTGTTTTTT. Its protein is CASSVDRAEKLFF.

A few counts support this clonotype. The chain uses TRBV6-5 and TRBJ1-1, with D unresolved. The CDR3 spans 11 residues. Trimming removed 0 bases from V and 7 bases from J, with 3 bases in between. Germline-derived CDR1 and CDR2 are MNHEY and SVGAGI. The CDR3 DNA is TGTGCCAGCAGTTACTCAGGTGAAGCTTTCTTT. This translates into CASSYSGEAFF.

The CDR3 here is CASSYGPNQPQHF. For the CDR3, the DNA is TGTGCCAGCAGTTATGGACCTAATCAGCCCCAGCATTTT. V gene TRBV6-5 combines with J gene TRBJ1-5; D gene uncertain. Germline V CDR1 and CDR2: MNHEY, SVGAGI. The CDR3 is 13 residues long. The ends were cut back, 3 bases at V and 4 bases at J, with 7 bases in the middle.

This clonotype was detected many times. This rearrangement joins TRBV6-6 to TRBJ1-2, with TRBD1 matching over 8 bases. With V trimmed by 8 bases and J by 5 bases, 7 bases remained unmatched. There are 13 residues in the CDR3. Germline V gene lookup returns CDR1 MNHNY and CDR2 SVGAGI (reference sequence). The DNA for the CDR3 is TGTGCCAGCGGGGGACAGGTGGGATATGGCTACACCTTC. Residues: CASGGQVGYGYTF.

This clonotype occurred a few times. The chain couples TRBV7-9 to TRBJ1-4; D not certain. The CDR3 length is 14 residues. The V gene's germline CDR1 is SEHNR and CDR2 FQNEAQ (reference sequence). Trimming took off 6 bases at V and 8 bases at J, with 16 bases between the two ends. Written as DNA, the CDR3 is TGTGCCAGCAGTCAAAAGGGCTCTGGGGAAAAACTGTTTTTT. Residues: CASSQKGSGEKLFF.

As DNA, the CDR3 is TGTGCCATCAGTGACCCGGGACGGTTGAGCTCCTACAATGAGCAGTTCTTC. This gives the protein CAISDPGRLSSYNEQFF. The chain carries TRBV10-3 and TRBJ2-1; D may be TRBD1 or TRBD2 (5 bases each). This CDR3 region has 17 residues. Trimming removed 3 bases at V and 0 bases at J, with 15 bases between. CDR1 is ENHRY and CDR2 is SYGVKD in the germline V gene.

Ten or more counts support this clonotype. The chain couples TRBV29-1 to TRBJ2-2, with D tentatively TRBD2 (6 bases). The V end lost 4 bases, the J end lost 0 bases, and 9 bases lay between the germline ends. This CDR3 has 14 amino acids. Germline values: CDR1 SQVTM, CDR2 ANQGSEA. As DNA, the CDR3 is TGCAGCGTTGTGGGGGGTCCGAACACCGGGGAGCTGTTTTTT. Its protein is CSVVGGPNTGELFF.

This clonotype was picked up one time. This chain links TRBV7-2 with TRBJ2-6, with 10 bases that match TRBD1. The V and J ends lost 5 bases and 11 bases, in that order; junction bases with no gene match: 9. The CDR3 runs to 15 residues. Germline assignment: CDR1 SGHTA and CDR2 FQGNSA. CDR3 region: CASSKRGQGSYVLTF. CDR3 nucleotide sequence: TGTGCCAGCAGCAAGCGGGGACAGGGGAGCTACGTCCTGACTTTC.

The rearrangement uses TRBV14 and TRBJ2-2, with TRBD2 matching 8 bases. With V trimmed by 4 bases and J by 0 bases, 4 bases remained unmatched. The CDR3 is 16 amino acids. Germline values: CDR1 SGHDN, CDR2 FVKESK. This chain's CDR3 is CASSLIAGTNTGELFF. CDR3 nucleotides: TGTGCCAGCAGCCTCATAGCGGGAACGAACACCGGGGAGCTGTTTTTT. The variable domain in full, completed from reference TRBV14 and TRBJ2-2, reads EAGVTQFPSHSVIEKGQTVTLRCDPISGHDNLYWYRRVMGKEIKFLLHFVKESKQDESGMPNNRFLAERTGGTYSTLKVQPAELEDSGVYFCASSLIAGTNTGELFFGEGSRLTVL.

This clonotype was counted a single time. The genes are TRBV4-3 and TRBJ1-4; 12 nucleotides align to TRBD1. CDR3 length: 17 residues. Germline trimming cut 5 bases from V and 7 bases from J; bases unmatched to any gene: 11. Germline lookup yields CDR1 LGHNA and CDR2 YSLEER. The chain's CDR3 is CASSSGRGQGAGEKLFF. The CDR3 bases are TGCGCCAGCAGCTCAGGAAGGGGACAGGGGGCGGGTGAAAAACTGTTTTTT.

This chain joins TRBV10-2 and TRBJ2-2; D is unclear. Germline V gene data show CDR1 as WSHSY and CDR2 as SAAADI. V gave up 1 base and J gave up 8 bases, with 2 bases separating them. CDR3 length: 11 residues. The CDR3 DNA sequence: TGCGCCAGCAGTGAGTGGGGGGAGCTGTTTTTT. It is translated as CASSEWGELFF.

The V and J genes are TRBV15 and TRBJ2-2; D is ambiguous. Germline V gene data show CDR1 as LNHNV and CDR2 as YYDKDF (reference sequence). Trimming took off 2 bases at V and 6 bases at J, with 10 bases between the two ends. There are 14 residues in the CDR3. The CDR3, as DNA: TGTGCCACCAGCAGACTAGTTGTCCCCGGGGAGCTGTTTTTT. This sequence encodes CATSRLVVPGELFF.

This chain links TRBV15 with TRBJ1-1; possibly TRBD1 for D (5 bases). V shed 8 bases and J shed 3 bases, with 16 bases lying between them. The CDR3 runs to 14 residues. Germline assignment: CDR1 LNHNV and CDR2 YYDKDF (reference sequence). In DNA form, the CDR3 reads TGTGCCACCCTCCCATCCCCAGGGTACACTGAAGCTTTCTTT. Its translation: CATLPSPGYTEAFF.

This clonotype has more than one count but fewer than ten. The rearrangement joins TRBV15 to TRBJ2-1; the D gene is possibly TRBD2 (6 bases). Germline V gene data show CDR1 as LNHNV and CDR2 as YYDKDF (reference sequence). The CDR3 consists of 14 residues. V was pared by 1 base and J by 8 bases, with 12 bases between. The CDR3 DNA reads TGTGCCACCAGCAGAGCGGGAGAAGTCCATGAGCAGTTCTTC. Translated: CATSRAGEVHEQFF.

The rearrangement uses TRBV10-2 and TRBJ1-3; 10 positions agree with TRBD1. The CDR3 runs 11 residues. The germline V gene encodes CDR1 WSHSY and CDR2 SAAADI. V dropped 9 bases and J dropped 9; count of bases not matched to a gene: 2. The CDR3 protein is CARDRGVTIYF. The CDR3 coding sequence is TGCGCCAGGGACAGGGGGGTCACCATATATTTT.

This clonotype was counted only a few times. The V and J genes are TRBV20-1 and TRBJ2-2; TRBD2 is a possible D gene (7 bases). The CDR3 is made up of 13 amino acids. Germline values: CDR1 DFQATT, CDR2 SNEGSKA (reference sequence). Trimming removed 2 bases at V and 7 bases at J, with 11 bases between. This chain's CDR3 is CSARWEGVGELFF. The CDR3 region has the DNA TGCAGTGCTAGATGGGAGGGGGTCGGGGAGCTGTTTTTT.

This clonotype is a singleton in its sample. CDR3 DNA sequence: TGTGCCAGCAGCCGTGGTCAGGGAAATCCTGGGGCCAACGTCCTGACTTTC. It yields the protein CASSRGQGNPGANVLTF. The J gene is TRBJ2-6, the V gene TRBV9; perhaps TRBD1 as D (5 bases). Germline CDR1 SGDLS, CDR2 YYNGEE. V lost 4 bases and J 2 bases, leaving 16 bases between the germline ends. The CDR3 length is 17 residues.

The chain combines TRBV6-5 with TRBJ2-7, with 7 bases matching TRBD1. Looked up from germline, CDR1 is MNHEY and CDR2 is SVGAGI. V lost 7 bases, J lost 4 bases, and 7 bases stayed unmatched. This CDR3 region has 13 residues. CDR3 sequence: CASTFHRGYEQYF. For the CDR3, the DNA is TGTGCCAGCACCTTTCACAGGGGTTACGAGCAGTACTTC.

This sequence joins TRBV2 and TRBJ1-1, with 8 bases aligning to TRBD1. V lost 8 bases and J lost 5; bases outside the gene matches: 7. Germline-derived CDR1 and CDR2 are SNHLY and FYNNEI. The CDR3 runs 13 residues. The CDR3 DNA reads as TGTGCCAGCGGAAGACAGGGGACAACTGAAGCTTTCTTT. It specifies CASGRQGTTEAFF.

Of note for this clonotype: Just one base apart from a much larger clone, this may be a read error. The chain couples TRBV29-1 to TRBJ2-2; 7 bases are shared with TRBD1. J lost 6 bases, V lost 4 bases, and 17 bases had no gene match. The V gene's germline CDR1 is SQVTM and CDR2 ANQGSEA. The CDR3 has 17 residues. This CDR3 is CSVAARWDSGGAGELFF. CDR3 DNA sequence: TGCAGCGTTGCAGCAAGATGGGACAGTGGTGGTGCCGGGGAGCTGTTTTTT.

As to this clonotype: One end of the junction does not line up with germline, which may come from a read error. DNA for the CDR3: TGTGCCAGCAGCCAGGGGGCAAGTTCACCCCCCCACTTT. It specifies CASSQGASSPPHF. The chain carries TRBV12-3 or TRBV12-4 and TRBJ1-6; 8 bases match TRBD1. The CDR3 sequence is 13 residues long.